A single sample is the source of the 20 T cell receptor beta chains below, sequenced in a study of breast tumors, draining lymph nodes, adjacent tissues. Samples came from axillary lymph nodes draining the breast cancer. TCRdb processed the multiplex PCR reads anew with MiXCR; each CDR3 protein has one entry. This table holds roughly 80,000 distinct CDR3 sequences, under 25% found once. Sequenced material: axillary lymph node tissue. The receptors were sampled from a female donor with breast cancer. Some clones in this sample may be carry-over from other donors' samples.

The chain combines TRBV5-4 with TRBJ2-4, with 9 bases matching TRBD2. The CDR3 spans 19 residues. Germline values: CDR1 SGHNT, CDR2 YYREEE (reference sequence). V was pared by 1 base and J by 2 bases, with 13 bases of the junction left unmatched. The CDR3 spells CASSLLSGTSRGTKNIQYF. CDR3 sequence (DNA): TGTGCCAGCAGCTTGCTATCCGGGACTAGCCGAGGGACCAAAAACATTCAGTACTTC.

This clonotype was found many times. The chain joins TRBV2 to TRBJ1-5; no clear D gene. This CDR3 is built from 12 residues. Per the germline V gene, CDR1 is SNHLY and CDR2 is FYNNEI. The ends were cut back, 4 bases at V and 4 bases at J, with 5 bases in the middle. The CDR3 here is CASSGQNQPQHF. In DNA form, the CDR3 reads TGTGCCAGCAGTGGTCAGAATCAGCCCCAGCATTTT. The full variable domain, completed using reference TRBV2 and TRBJ1-5, is EPEVTQTPSHQVTQMGQEVILRCVPISNHLYFYWYRQILGQKVEFLVSFYNNEISEKSEIFDDQFSVERPDGSNFTLKIRSTKLEDSAMYFCASSGQNQPQHFGDGTRLSIL.

This clonotype showed up many times. The chain carries TRBV20-1 and TRBJ2-7, with 7 bases that match TRBD2. This CDR3 region has 13 residues. Germline lookup yields CDR1 DFQATT and CDR2 SNEGSKA (reference sequence). The V segment lost 7 bases and the J segment 4 bases; nucleotides outside the gene matches: 10. The DNA for the CDR3 is TGCAGTGGGGAGCGGGGAGGAAGGTACGAGCAGTACTTC. Protein product: CSGERGGRYEQYF.

This clonotype was counted ten times or more. This chain connects TRBV12-3 or TRBV12-4 to TRBJ1-2, with 9 bases identical to TRBD1. The CDR3 length is 14 residues. Trimming at V came to 4 bases and at J to 7 bases, leaving 7 bases not matched to a gene. CDR3 region: CASSSYRGRIGYTF. CDR3 nucleotides: TGTGCCAGCAGTTCCTACAGGGGGCGAATTGGCTACACCTTC.

The sample holds a few counts of this clonotype. One base away lies a much larger clone, so this may be a sequencing read error. The chain carries TRBV5-6 and TRBJ2-7; no clear D gene. Trimming removed 1 base from V and 2 bases from J, with 10 bases in between. Germline V gene data show CDR1 as SGHDT and CDR2 as YYEEEE. This CDR3 has 14 amino acids. The CDR3 here is CASSLSRLTYEQYF. The CDR3 DNA reads as TGTGCCAGCAGCTTGTCTAGGCTTACCTACGAGCAGTACTTC.

At least ten counts were recorded for this clonotype. The rearrangement joins TRBV6-2 or TRBV6-3 to TRBJ2-5; D is uncertain. V was shortened by 2 bases and J by 4 bases, with 8 bases between the two germline ends. Germline assignment: CDR1 MNHEY and CDR2 SVGEGT. The CDR3 runs to 13 residues. The CDR3 spells CASSYVIGETQYF. In nucleotides, the CDR3 is TGTGCCAGCAGTTACGTCATAGGAGAGACCCAGTACTTC.

This clonotype was recorded many times. This rearrangement joins TRBV12-3 or TRBV12-4 to TRBJ2-1, with 15 bases identical to TRBD2. With 8 bases clipped from V and 7 bases from J, the junction kept 0 bases outside the gene matches. This CDR3 has 13 residues. In nucleotides, the CDR3 is TGTGCCAGCGGACTAGCGGGAGGGAATGAGCAGTTCTTC. As protein: CASGLAGGNEQFF.

This clonotype was counted a few times. J is TRBJ1-5 and V is TRBV28; the D gene is possibly TRBD1 (5 bases). The CDR3 spans 15 residues. Trimming took 3 bases from V and 0 from J, leaving 9 bases between them. From germline, CDR1 is MDHEN and CDR2 SYDVKM. DNA of the CDR3: TGTGCCAGCAGTTTGGACACCGATAGCAATCAGCCCCAGCATTTT. Protein sequence: CASSLDTDSNQPQHF.

This clonotype was picked up many times. The CDR3 loop reads CASSSGTGRYGYTF. In nucleotides, the CDR3 is TGTGCCAGCAGTTCAGGGACGGGGCGCTATGGCTACACCTTC. The chain uses TRBV27 and TRBJ1-2; the D gene is possibly TRBD1 (5 bases). The CDR3 extends over 14 amino acids. Germline CDR1 MNHEY, CDR2 SMNVEV (reference sequence). Trimming removed 4 bases from V and 4 bases from J, with 13 bases in between.

This clonotype was found many times. The gene calls are TRBV6-6 and TRBJ2-2; D is unclear. CDR3 size: 12 residues. Between the trimmed V and J ends, which lost 6 bases and 7 bases, there was a span of 9 bases. Germline V lookup: CDR1 MNHNY, CDR2 SVGAGI (reference sequence). The CDR3 protein is CASSPMGGELFF. Written as DNA, the CDR3 is TGTGCCAGCAGCCCAATGGGCGGGGAGCTGTTTTTT.

This clonotype was seen repeatedly, ten times or more. V usage is TRBV20-1 and J usage is TRBJ1-4; 9 bases fit TRBD1. The CDR3 runs to 16 residues. The germline CDR1 and CDR2 sequences are DFQATT and SNEGSKA (reference sequence). V was clipped by 5 bases and J by 7 bases; unmatched bases: 14. The CDR3 sequence is CSALLGGGTGSEKLFF. The CDR3 DNA is TGCAGTGCTCTCTTGGGTGGCGGGACAGGGTCTGAAAAACTGTTTTTT.

This clonotype was counted ten times or more. CDR3 nucleotides: TGTGCCAGCAGTCTCCGACTAGTGGGATGGCAGTTCTTC. Protein product: CASSLRLVGWQFF. This chain links TRBV6-2 or TRBV6-3 with TRBJ2-1; possible D gene TRBD2, 6 bases. CDR1 MNHEY and CDR2 SVGEGT come from the germline V gene. The CDR3 is made up of 13 amino acids. V lost 5 bases and J lost 12, with 17 bases in between.

This clonotype was counted many times. This chain links TRBV4-2 with TRBJ2-1; D gene uncertain. This CDR3 region has 13 residues. Germline loops: CDR1 LGHNA, CDR2 YNFKEQ. Trimming removed 0 bases at V and 6 bases at J, with 6 bases between. DNA of the CDR3: TGTGCCAGCAGCCAAGAACCCGCCAATGAGCAGTTCTTC. This encodes CASSQEPANEQFF.

Note on this clonotype: A much larger clone sits a single nucleotide away, making a read error possible. CDR3 in amino acids: CASSLGDTGNTIYF. CDR3 sequence (DNA): TGCGCCAGCAGCTTGGGGGACACGGGAAACACCATATATTTT. The V gene is TRBV5-1, the J gene TRBJ1-3, with TRBD1 as a possible D gene (6 bases). CDR3 length equals 14 residues. V shed 0 bases and J shed 4 bases, with 8 bases lying between them. Germline loops: CDR1 SGHRS, CDR2 YFSETQ.

Ten or more counts support this clonotype. This chain connects TRBV7-3 to TRBJ1-2; D gene uncertain. V lost 0 bases, J lost 4 bases, and 9 bases lay in between. The CDR3 has 14 amino acids. Germline V gene data show CDR1 as SGHTA and CDR2 as FQGTGA. Written as DNA, the CDR3 is TGTGCCAGCAGCTTAACCGCCGATAGCTATGGCTACACCTTC. It encodes CASSLTADSYGYTF. Supplemented by reference TRBV7-3 and TRBJ1-2, the full variable domain reads GAGVSQTPSNKVTEKGKYVELRCDPISGHTALYWYRQSLGQGPEFLIYFQGTGAADDSGLPNDRFFAVRPEGSVSTLKIQRTERGDSAVYLCASSLTADSYGYTFGSGTRLTVV.

This clonotype was found many times. This sequence joins TRBV20-1 and TRBJ2-7, with 11 bases matching TRBD2. The germline gives CDR1 DFQATT, CDR2 SNEGSKA (reference sequence). CDR3 length: 14 amino acids. V shed 6 bases, J shed 4 bases, and the junction held 8 bases outside the gene matches. CDR3 DNA sequence: TGCAGTGCAACTACCGGGACTAGCGGTTACGAGCAGTACTTC. It is translated as CSATTGTSGYEQYF.

This clonotype was seen at least ten times. The V gene is TRBV19, the J gene TRBJ2-1; D remains unclear. Germline values: CDR1 LNHDA, CDR2 SQIVND (reference sequence). With 7 bases removed from V and 6 bases from J, the gap between germline ends came to 19 bases. CDR3 length: 15 residues. In nucleotides, the CDR3 is TGTGCCAGTACCCGAGAATCGTCTCCGGCCAATGAGCAGTTCTTC. Its protein product is CASTRESSPANEQFF.

Judged by abundance, this clonotype is medium-sized. CDR3 protein: CSARRVAGGDRFF. The CDR3 coding sequence is TGCAGTGCCAGGAGGGTAGCGGGGGGGGATCGGTTCTTC. The rearrangement uses TRBV20-1 and TRBJ2-1, with 11 positions matching TRBD2. Germline V gene lookup returns CDR1 DFQATT and CDR2 SNEGSKA (reference sequence). J lost 15 bases, V lost 6 bases, and 13 bases had no gene match. This CDR3 contains 13 residues.

This clonotype was seen at least ten times. J is TRBJ2-1 and V is TRBV11-2; 8 nucleotides agree with TRBD1. The germline gives CDR1 SGHAT, CDR2 FQNNGV. CDR3 size: 13 residues. Germline trimming cut 3 bases from V and 7 bases from J; bases unmatched to any gene: 2. For the CDR3, the DNA is TGTGCCAGCAGCTTCCGGGACAGGAATGAGCAGTTCTTC. Protein product: CASSFRDRNEQFF.

This rearrangement joins TRBV28 to TRBJ2-7; 7 bases are shared with TRBD1. Trimming removed 6 bases from V and 3 bases from J; junction bases left unmatched: 11. The CDR3 has 15 residues. The germline gives CDR1 MDHEN, CDR2 SYDVKM. In nucleotides, the CDR3 is TGTGCCAGCAGGGGCCGACAGGGATCACACTACGAGCAGTACTTC. Protein product: CASRGRQGSHYEQYF. Full variable domain (outside the CDR3, taken from reference TRBV28 and TRBJ2-7): DVKVTQSSRYLVKRTGEKVFLECVQDMDHENMFWYRQDPGLGLRLIYFSYDVKMKEKGDIPEGYSVSREKKERFSLILESASTNQTSMYLCASRGRQGSHYEQYFGPGTRLTVT.